The 8 T cell receptor beta chains reported below all come from one sample, sequenced in a study of T-cell reconstitution after alpha-beta-depleted transplantation in children. Unique molecular identifiers tagged the TCRbeta library. MiXCR, run by TCRdb on the PCR reads, gives a single entry per CDR3 protein. Of approximately 250,000 distinct CDR3 sequences listed, under 30% were seen once; the top ten hold about 2.6%. Material: PBMCs, obtained before TCRalphabeta/CD19-depleted stem cell transplant. The receptors shown here come from a girl aged 2 to 10 with Fanconi anemia, due to receive a stem cell transplant.

The chain is built from TRBV20-1 and TRBJ2-7; no reliable D call. Deletions cut 5 bases from V and 3 bases from J, with 17 bases between. The CDR3 is made up of 14 amino acids. From germline, CDR1 is DFQATT and CDR2 SNEGSKA (reference sequence). The CDR3 region is CSALDPPSYYEQYF. As DNA, the CDR3 is TGCAGTGCTTTAGACCCACCTAGTTACTACGAGCAGTACTTC.

This clonotype came up many times. The chain combines TRBV20-1 with TRBJ2-7; D might be TRBD2 (5 bases). There are 10 residues in the CDR3. Per germline, CDR1 DFQATT and CDR2 SNEGSKA (reference sequence). Trimming pared 6 bases from V and 5 bases from J, leaving 8 bases between. This chain's CDR3 is CSANGNEQYF. The CDR3 nucleotides read TGCAGTGCGAACGGGAACGAGCAGTACTTC.

This sequence joins TRBV10-3 and TRBJ1-5; D is unresolved. The V end lost 1 base, the J end lost 2 bases, and 9 bases lay between the germline ends. Germline V gene sequence: CDR1 ENHRY, CDR2 SYGVKD. CDR3 size: 15 residues. CDR3 in amino acids: CAISEYHRGNQPQHF. In DNA form, the CDR3 reads TGTGCCATCAGTGAGTACCATAGGGGCAATCAGCCCCAGCATTTT.

This clonotype appeared many times. The CDR3 bases are TGCAGCCTGGGACTAAACACAGATACGCAGTATTTT. This gives the protein CSLGLNTDTQYF. The V and J genes are TRBV29-1 and TRBJ2-3, with TRBD2 matching over 7 bases. The CDR3 loop spans 12 amino acids. Losses at the gene ends were 8 bases for V and 2 bases for J; bases not matched to a gene: 4. CDR1 is SQVTM, CDR2 ANQGSEA, per germline.

This clonotype has ten or more counts. CDR3 DNA sequence: TGCAGCGCCACGGGAGGAAGCGATACGCAGTATTTT. Its translation: CSATGGSDTQYF. This chain uses TRBV29-1 with TRBJ2-3, with 7 bases lining up with TRBD2. The junction had 7 bases not matched to a gene; V was cut back by 7 bases and J by 6 bases. CDR3 size: 12 residues. Looked up from germline, CDR1 is SQVTM and CDR2 is ANQGSEA.

This clonotype has just a few counts. V usage is TRBV7-3 and J usage is TRBJ2-1, with 11 bases fitting TRBD2. Germline loops: CDR1 SGHTA, CDR2 FQGTGA. V shed 2 bases, J shed 4 bases, and the junction held 7 bases outside the gene matches. The CDR3 spans 17 residues. The CDR3 sequence: CASSLRGTSGPYNEQFF. CDR3 sequence (DNA): TGTGCCAGCAGCTTACGGGGGACTAGCGGACCGTACAATGAGCAGTTCTTC.

This clonotype has ten or more counts. The V and J genes are TRBV12-3 or TRBV12-4 and TRBJ1-2; possible D gene TRBD1, 6 bases. Trimming took off 6 bases at V and 10 bases at J, with 21 bases between the two ends. This CDR3 comprises 14 residues. CDR3 sequence reads: CASRANRDIVHYTF. The DNA for the CDR3 is TGTGCCAGCAGAGCAAACCGGGACATAGTACACTACACCTTC.

There are many counts of this clonotype. The genes are TRBV20-1 and TRBJ2-3; 10 bases match TRBD1. Per the germline V gene, CDR1 is DFQATT and CDR2 is SNEGSKA (reference sequence). The CDR3 is made up of 14 amino acids. J was trimmed by 6 bases and V by 3 bases; bases with no gene match: 6. Here the CDR3 DNA reads TGCAGTGCTAGGGACAGGGGGAAGGGGGATACGCAGTATTTT. Translated, it gives CSARDRGKGDTQYF.